The text below deals with one T cell receptor (beta chain). This clone turned up a few times. This receptor's antigen is unknown. No per-base quality is available; no much larger clone lies one base away. The data were obtained in a study of T cell changes during pregnancy in multiple sclerosis (dated by TCRdb to about 2019). Regarding the complete study: The study looked at changes in the T cell repertoire across pregnancy in women with multiple sclerosis.

Library creation used the immunoSEQ multiplex PCR assay. Not all clones reach the TCRdb copy of this immuneACCESS table, which keeps in-frame sequences only. Checked studies attribute under half of the gap to unresolved V genes and leave the rest unexplained. For this sample there are 35,000 to 45,000 clones; more than 85% appear just once. 10% to 15% of the sample is in the top ten clones. The material was CD8+ T cells from peripheral blood mononuclear cells, obtained in the first trimester of pregnancy. This sequence originates from a female donor with multiple sclerosis, enrolled in a pregnancy study.

The DNA is TGCGCCAGCAGCCATGGCCCAGATTTAAACACTGAAGCTTTCTTT. It encodes CASSHGPDLNTEAFF. The V and J segments used are TRBV4-1 and TRBJ1-1, with no confidently assigned D gene. Reading the germline V gene gives CDR1 MGHRA and CDR2 YSYEKL. Inclusive of the bounding cysteine and phenylalanine, the CDR3 is 15 residues long. Only the CDR3 part of the read is kept: 45 bases, read in frame from the first base. Cut back by 3 bases and 2 bases, the V and J ends lie 13 bases apart.